The present TCR beta chain was sequenced within a study of cytotoxic CD8 clonotypes in ibrutinib-treated CLL. Study information: Samples yielded averages of around 280,000 productive templates and over 90,000 productive rearrangements.

General study points: Clonality grew at ibrutinib response; at progression, it decreased back toward baseline. Once treatment began, public clonotypes, which were uncommon, contracted or stayed stable.

Using immunoSEQ multiplex PCR, the repertoire was profiled, and TCRdb retains in-frame clones only, with some absent. The table includes around 53,000 clones, approximately 50% detected once. This clone was observed a handful of times. Antigen: not known. Trimming shortened V by 1 base and J by 1 base, and 8 bases separated the two germline ends. Germline V gene sequence: CDR1 SGHNT, CDR2 YENEEA. The CDR3 length is 14 residues. V usage is TRBV11-3 and J usage is TRBJ2-7; D is unresolved. Source: PBMCs, taken at disease progression, from a patient treated with ibrutinib. The TCR comes from a human donor with chronic lymphocytic leukemia. CDR3 sequence: CASSLVSGSYEQYF. The CDR3 region has the DNA TGTGCCAGCAGCTTAGTTTCAGGTTCCTACGAGCAGTACTTC.